One sample yielded the 4 T cell receptor beta chains listed below, sequenced in a study of technical replicates of blood from a handful of donors. Sequencing used immunoSEQ multiplex PCR; TCRdb keeps in-frame clones, though not all of them. The data contain roughly 79,000 clones, roughly 95% of them singletons. Sequencing input: T cells isolated from PBMCs. The receptors derive from a human donor in good health.

The V call is TRBV9, the J call TRBJ2-6; TRBD2 matches 12 bases. The V gene's germline CDR1 is SGDLS and CDR2 YYNGEE. Losses at the gene ends were 0 bases for V and 4 bases for J; bases not matched to a gene: 8. The CDR3 runs 19 residues. DNA of the CDR3: TGTGCCAGCAGCGTAGCTCCGACTAGCGGGAGAACCGGGGCCAACGTCCTGACTTTC. Translating gives CASSVAPTSGRTGANVLTF.

This chain joins TRBV7-8 and TRBJ1-3; unclear D gene. The germline V and J ends were trimmed by 1 base and 3 bases, with 10 bases remaining between them. The CDR3 runs to 15 residues. CDR1 SGHVS and CDR2 FQNEAQ come from the germline V gene. For the CDR3, the DNA is TGTGCCAGCAGCTTAGGGGCCTGGGTTGGAAACACCATATATTTT. Its translation is CASSLGAWVGNTIYF. The full variable domain, rest sourced from reference TRBV7-8 and TRBJ1-3, is GAGVSQSPRYKVAKRGQDVALRCDPISGHVSLFWYQQALGQGPEFLTYFQNEAQLDKSGLPSDRFFAERPEGSVSTLKIQRTQQEDSAVYLCASSLGAWVGNTIYFGEGSWLTVV.

The rearrangement joins TRBV6-5 to TRBJ2-1, with unresolved D. Deletions cut 4 bases from V and 10 bases from J, with 17 bases between. CDR3 length: 14 amino acids. CDR1 and CDR2 from the germline V gene are MNHEY and SVGAGI. CDR3 protein: CASSSAGPVPEQFF. The DNA of the CDR3 is TGTGCCAGCAGTTCTGCTGGGCCTGTCCCCGAGCAGTTCTTC.

The chain's CDR3 is CAWSVLGGREQYF. DNA of the CDR3: TGTGCCTGGAGTGTACTAGGGGGAAGAGAGCAGTACTTC. This chain uses TRBV30 with TRBJ2-7, with D possibly TRBD1 on 6 matching bases. The germline CDR1 and CDR2 sequences are GTSNPN and SVGIG (reference sequence). This CDR3 comprises 13 residues. Trimming took off 0 bases at V and 7 bases at J, with 13 bases between the two ends. The complete variable domain, with remaining parts taken from reference TRBV30 and TRBJ2-7, reads SQTIHQWPATLVQPVGSPLSLECTVEGTSNPNLYWYRQAAGRGLQLLFYSVGIGQISSEVPQNLSASRPQDRQFILSSKKLLLSDSGFYLCAWSVLGGREQYFGPGTRLTVT.